This T cell receptor beta chain was documented in a study of blood T cell repertoires in COVID-19. Study details: Samples of COVID-19 (acute and convalescent) were obtained from the United States, Italy and Spain.

In the original processing: How many nucleated cells were present was estimated from reference gene primer amplification. The method was immunoSEQ multiplex PCR; TCRdb's version includes in-frame clones alone and lacks a portion of them. V and J calls and clone size are as listed in that table; D and trimming were resolved from the DNA. This table has some 87,000 clones, approximately 84% appearing once. The CDR3 extends over 14 amino acids. Trimming at V came to 1 base and at J to 4 bases, leaving 4 bases not matched to a gene. CDR1 and CDR2 (germline): SGHTA, FQGNSA. The receptor comes from a man older than 75 with active or convalescent COVID-19. The sequenced material came from peripheral blood. The rearrangement uses TRBV7-2 and TRBJ2-7, with TRBD1 identical over 7 bases. The CDR3 coding sequence is TGTGCCAGCAGCTTAGGGGGACAGTTTTACGAGCAGTACTTC. Its protein product is CASSLGGQFYEQYF.